This T cell receptor (beta chain) derives from a study of cytotoxic CD8 clonotypes in ibrutinib-treated CLL. Whole-study findings and limits: Elevated clonality accompanied ibrutinib response, with a return toward baseline values at progression. Baseline-level clonality went beyond age-matched healthy donors and moved in step with circulating CD8+ T-cell counts.

Germline V CDR1 and CDR2: LNHDA, SQIVND (reference sequence). Trimming left V 9 bases short and J 2 bases short, with 9 bases between. This CDR3 is built from 12 residues. On this clone: As yet, its antigen is unknown.

The repertoire was sequenced with immunoSEQ multiplex PCR; TCRdb's copy has only in-frame clones and lacks some. The sample records about 22,000 clones, around 80% being singletons. The genes are TRBV19 and TRBJ2-3; D is unclear. Here the sequenced sample was PBMCs, taken before ibrutinib treatment. The receptor's source is a human donor with chronic lymphocytic leukemia. In DNA form, the CDR3 reads TGTGCCAGCCGGGCCCTCACAGATACGCAGTATTTT. It encodes CASRALTDTQYF.